This T cell receptor beta chain was sequenced during a study of blood T cell repertoires in COVID-19. The V end was cut by 2 bases, the J end by 5 bases, with 22 bases between. CDR1 is MGHRA and CDR2 is YSYEKL in the germline V gene. The CDR3 is 18 amino acids. Data came from immunoSEQ multiplex PCR; TCRdb stores just in-frame clones and leaves some out. In the table there are 250,000 to 300,000 clones, 86% of which are singletons. This receptor was taken from a woman between 25 and 40 years old with COVID-19, enrolled during active disease. The rearrangement joins TRBV4-1 to TRBJ2-1, with D perhaps TRBD2 (6 bases). The sequenced material came from peripheral blood. CDR3 protein: CASSQKRGEGLTNNEQFF. The CDR3 nucleotides are TGCGCCAGCAGCCAAAAACGCGGAGAGGGACTGACAAACAATGAGCAGTTCTTC.